These T cell receptor beta chains were read from a single sample in a study of HIV-infected patients and healthy controls. MiXCR, applied by TCRdb to the 5' RACE reads, yields one record per CDR3 protein. The data contain about 5,100 distinct CDR3 sequences, approximately 10% of them singletons. Sequenced here: blood, sampled during antiretroviral therapy. Source of these receptors: an adult with HIV infection. The CDR3 runs from the conserved cysteine through the conserved F or W. A D gene is named only where the DNA matches it firmly. A row's size may be missing; if present it is once, few, many or a size class.

v_gene	abundance	j_gene	d_gene	CDR3aa	CDR3nt
TRBV20-1	few	TRBJ1-5	.	CSARNEGRSNQPQHF	TGCAGTGCTAGAAATGAGGGGCGTAGCAATCAGCCCCAGCATTTT
TRBV20-1	few	TRBJ2-1	TRBD2	CSASHAAGVSYNEQFF	TGCAGTGCTAGTCACGCGGCGGGGGTCTCCTACAATGAGCAGTTCTTC
TRBV6-2/TRBV6-3	many	TRBJ1-6	TRBD1	CASRTQGYSPLHF	TGTGCCAGCAGAACACAGGGGTACTCACCCCTCCACTTT
TRBV20-1	.	TRBJ1-6	.	CSASGPLREDNSPLHF	TGCAGTGCTTCGGGACCCCTTAGGGAAGATAATTCACCCCTCCACTTT
TRBV24-1	medium-sized	TRBJ1-5	.	CATSDPTGDATRPQHF	TGTGCCACCAGTGATCCTACGGGGGACGCCACCCGGCCCCAGCATTTT
TRBV7-2	many	TRBJ2-1	TRBD2	CASLSQRGNEQFF	TGTGCCAGCCTTTCCCAGCGGGGCAATGAGCAGTTCTTC
TRBV12-3/TRBV12-4	many	TRBJ2-6	.	CASSRGFSGANVLTF	TGTGCCAGCAGCCGAGGGTTTTCCGGGGCCAACGTCCTGACTTTC
TRBV24-1	medium-sized	TRBJ1-2	.	CATSDLTKQGIYGYTF	TGTGCCACCAGTGATTTGACGAAACAGGGTATTTATGGCTACACCTTC
TRBV7-6	many	TRBJ1-5	.	CASSLSAGAGQPQHF	TGTGCCAGCAGCTTATCGGCAGGGGCAGGCCAGCCCCAGCATTTT
TRBV3-1	many	TRBJ2-7	.	CASSQATRLWGSYEQYF	TGTGCCAGCAGCCAGGCGACTCGCTTGTGGGGGAGCTACGAGCAGTACTTC
TRBV27	medium-sized	TRBJ2-2	.	CASSGKSLTNTGELFF	TGTGCCAGCAGCGGTAAATCTCTCACGAACACCGGGGAGCTGTTTTTT
TRBV12-3/TRBV12-4	many	TRBJ1-1	.	CASSSYLDRNTEAFF	TGTGCCAGCAGTTCGTACCTTGACAGGAACACTGAAGCTTTCTTT
TRBV7-8	.	TRBJ2-7	.	CASSSLTYEQYF	TGTGCCAGCAGCTCCTTGACCTACGAGCAGTACTTC
TRBV7-2	many	TRBJ2-1	TRBD2	CASSQRPSGTYNEQFF	TGTGCCAGCAGCCAAAGACCTAGCGGAACCTACAATGAGCAGTTCTTC
TRBV2	medium-sized	TRBJ2-1	.	CASSYQRNSYNEQFF	TGTGCCAGCAGTTACCAGCGGAACTCCTACAATGAGCAGTTCTTC
TRBV7-9	many	TRBJ2-7	TRBD2	CASSGRLAGVGEQYF	TGTGCCAGCAGCGGAAGACTAGCGGGAGTCGGTGAGCAGTACTTC
TRBV7-2	many	TRBJ2-5	.	CASSLGRGLEETQYF	TGTGCCAGCAGCTTAGGGCGGGGGCTAGAAGAGACCCAGTACTTC
TRBV3-1	many	TRBJ2-2	TRBD2	CASSRLAGGSSTGELFF	TGTGCCAGCAGCCGACTAGCGGGAGGGTCGAGCACCGGGGAGCTGTTTTTT
TRBV5-1	.	TRBJ2-5	.	CASSGSGVQETQYF	TGCGCCAGCAGCGGTTCAGGAGTCCAAGAGACCCAGTACTTC
TRBV29-1	few	TRBJ2-1	TRBD2	CSVEGTSGASYNEQFF	TGCAGCGTTGAAGGGACTAGCGGGGCCTCCTACAATGAGCAGTTCTTC
TRBV13	many	TRBJ2-7	.	CASSSWRVRNEQYF	TGTGCCAGCAGCTCGTGGAGGGTAAGGAACGAGCAGTACTTC
TRBV12-3/TRBV12-4	many	TRBJ1-2	.	CASSLRDPGPYGYTF	TGTGCCAGCAGTTTAAGAGATCCAGGCCCCTATGGCTACACCTTC
TRBV20-1	medium-sized	TRBJ1-2	.	CSAGGLGDGYTF	TGCAGTGCTGGCGGGTTGGGTGATGGCTACACCTTC
TRBV7-2	medium-sized	TRBJ1-1	TRBD1	CASSWTGGSTEAFF	TGTGCCAGCAGCTGGACAGGGGGCAGCACTGAAGCTTTCTTT
TRBV7-9	medium-sized	TRBJ1-3	TRBD1	CASSPFPRDRGGNTIYF	TGTGCCAGCAGCCCATTCCCCCGGGACAGGGGTGGAAACACCATATATTTT
TRBV7-7	many	TRBJ2-1	.	CASSPGSYNEQFF	TGTGCCAGCAGTCCAGGCAGCTACAATGAGCAGTTCTTC
TRBV9	many	TRBJ2-2	TRBD2	CASSVGGRMTTGELFF	TGTGCCAGCAGCGTGGGAGGGCGGATGACGACCGGGGAGCTGTTTTTT
TRBV2	.	TRBJ2-2	.	CASSRGSVSPGELFF	TGTGCCAGCAGTCGAGGGTCGGTATCGCCCGGGGAGCTGTTTTTT
TRBV29-1	few	TRBJ2-1	.	CSVAVQSLYNEQFF	TGCAGCGTTGCGGTTCAGTCACTCTACAATGAGCAGTTCTTC
TRBV7-2	many	TRBJ1-2	TRBD1	CASSLGGQFYGYTF	TGTGCCAGCAGCTTAGGGGGACAGTTTTATGGCTACACCTTC
TRBV6-2/TRBV6-3	many	TRBJ2-1	TRBD2	CASSYSTTSGSVTNEQFF	TGTGCCAGCAGTTACTCGACGACTAGCGGGAGTGTTACAAATGAGCAGTTCTTC
TRBV29-1	.	TRBJ2-2	TRBD1	CSGMTGNGGELFF	TGCAGCGGAATGACAGGGAACGGCGGGGAGCTGTTTTTT
TRBV2	many	TRBJ1-1	TRBD1	CASSQTGGLKTEAFF	TGTGCCAGCAGTCAAACAGGGGGCCTGAAGACTGAAGCTTTCTTT
TRBV5-4	many	TRBJ2-6	.	CASSDMTGPSGANVLTF	TGTGCCAGCAGCGATATGACAGGCCCCTCTGGGGCCAACGTCCTGACTTTC
TRBV6-5	many	TRBJ1-1	.	CASSYQKGPEAFF	TGTGCCAGCAGTTACCAGAAAGGTCCTGAAGCTTTCTTT
TRBV30	many	TRBJ2-7	.	CAWSVRRGSGEQYF	TGTGCCTGGAGTGTTAGACGGGGGTCTGGCGAGCAGTACTTC
TRBV5-1	many	TRBJ2-3	.	CASSSRDAGVTDTQYF	TGCGCCAGCAGCTCCCGGGACGCAGGCGTCACAGATACGCAGTATTTT
TRBV7-9	many	TRBJ2-3	.	CASSLDRVWTDTQYF	TGTGCCAGCAGCTTAGACCGGGTCTGGACAGATACGCAGTATTTT
TRBV5-4	.	TRBJ2-3	TRBD1	CASSFRTGGTDTQYF	TGTGCCAGCAGCTTTAGGACAGGGGGCACAGATACGCAGTATTTT